This entry lists 25 T cell receptor beta chains sequenced from one sample in a study of T cells in Graves' hyperthyroidism and ophthalmopathy. Amplification of TCR beta CDR3 regions used RNA as the template. A set of HTBI primers served as the primers for a first-round RT-PCR of the TCR CDR3. TCRdb fed the multiplex PCR reads into MiXCR, producing one record per CDR3 protein. The sample includes around 350,000 distinct CDR3 sequences, roughly 15% seen only once; the top ten take around a third. What was sequenced was blood. The receptors originated from a young woman with Graves' hyperthyroidism that later progressed to Graves' ophthalmopathy.

This clonotype came up many times. The V gene is TRBV3-1, the J gene TRBJ1-1; no reliable D call. This CDR3 has 15 amino acids. V was pared by 1 base and J by 1 base, with 10 bases between. CDR1 and CDR2 from the germline V gene are LGHDT and YNNKEL (reference sequence). This CDR3 is CASSQVWEANTEAFF. CDR3 nucleotides: TGTGCCAGCAGCCAAGTCTGGGAAGCGAACACTGAAGCTTTCTTT.

This clonotype was recorded many times. The genes are TRBV5-1 and TRBJ2-1, with 8 bases matching TRBD2. This CDR3 region has 17 residues. Germline CDR1 SGHRS, CDR2 YFSETQ. J lost 2 bases, V lost 1 base, and 8 bases had no gene match. In DNA form, the CDR3 reads TGCGCCAGCAGCTTGTTTTCTCCGGGGGGGGCCTACAATGAGCAGTTCTTC. Translation gives CASSLFSPGGAYNEQFF.

This clonotype was recorded a few times. This chain connects TRBV5-1 to TRBJ1-3; TRBD1 matches 12 bases. The CDR3 length is 17 residues. CDR1 is SGHRS, CDR2 YFSETQ, per germline. The V gene end was trimmed by 1 base and the J gene end by 4 bases; junction bases not matched to a gene: 6. CDR3 in amino acids: CASSLHGTGGDGNTIYF. Here the CDR3 DNA reads TGCGCCAGCAGCTTGCATGGGACAGGGGGCGACGGAAACACCATATATTTT. Variable domain in full (rest from reference TRBV5-1 and TRBJ1-3): KAGVTQTPRYLIKTRGQQVTLSCSPISGHRSVSWYQQTPGQGLQFLFEYFSETQRNKGNFPGRFSGRQFSNSRSEMNVSTLELGDSALYLCASSLHGTGGDGNTIYFGEGSWLTVV.

The table lists this clonotype with many counts. The V and J genes are TRBV3-1 and TRBJ1-2; TRBD1 might be the D (5 bases). Trimming cost V 10 bases and J 7 bases, with 19 bases left between them. Germline V lookup: CDR1 LGHDT, CDR2 YNNKEL (reference sequence). The CDR3 runs 13 residues. CDR3 sequence (DNA): TGTGCCACCAACCGGGACTCGGGGTTTGGCTACACCTTC. Protein product: CATNRDSGFGYTF.

This clonotype was counted at least ten times. The chain has TRBV11-3 and TRBJ2-3, with D possibly being TRBD1 or TRBD2 (7 bases each). Deletions cut 2 bases from V and 10 bases from J, with 16 bases between. The CDR3 sequence is 14 residues long. Germline V gives CDR1 SGHNT, CDR2 YENEEA. The CDR3 DNA sequence: TGTGCCAGCAGCTTATCCGCAGGGGGGGATGCGCAGTATTTT. Translation: CASSLSAGGDAQYF.

This clonotype was detected only a few times. The V gene is TRBV28, the J gene TRBJ2-3, with no clear D. Germline CDR1 is MDHEN and CDR2 is SYDVKM. This CDR3 comprises 13 residues. Trimming cost V 2 bases and J 10 bases, with 13 bases left between them. CDR3 bases: TGTGCCAGCAGTTTAAGTAAGGTAGAATCGCAGTATTTT. Translating gives CASSLSKVESQYF. Complete variable domain (other parts from reference TRBV28 and TRBJ2-3): DVKVTQSSRYLVKRTGEKVFLECVQDMDHENMFWYRQDPGLGLRLIYFSYDVKMKEKGDIPEGYSVSREKKERFSLILESASTNQTSMYLCASSLSKVESQYFGPGTRLTVL.

This clonotype was found many times. V usage is TRBV27 and J usage is TRBJ2-7; no clear D gene. Trimming removed 0 bases from V and 3 bases from J, with 9 bases in between. The CDR3 loop spans 14 amino acids. Germline assignment: CDR1 MNHEY and CDR2 SMNVEV (reference sequence). CDR3 loop: CASSLSSTFYEQYF. The CDR3 DNA is TGTGCCAGCAGTTTATCATCTACGTTCTACGAGCAGTACTTC.

This clonotype was seen many times. The chain employs TRBV10-2 and TRBJ1-1; D ambiguous. Trimming removed 7 bases from V and 4 bases from J, with 19 bases in between. Germline assignment: CDR1 WSHSY and CDR2 SAAADI. The CDR3 totals 15 residues. CDR3 residues: CASTASPDAVTEAFF. The CDR3 DNA reads TGCGCCAGCACTGCATCCCCCGACGCGGTCACTGAAGCTTTCTTT.

The chain carries TRBV10-3 and TRBJ1-2, with D hard to call. From germline, CDR1 is ENHRY and CDR2 SYGVKD. Trimming took 5 bases from V and 9 from J, leaving 13 bases between them. This CDR3 comprises 12 residues. The CDR3 coding sequence is TGTGCCATCAGTCAGTTCTCTAGAAGCTACACCTTC. Its protein is CAISQFSRSYTF.

This clonotype was found a few times. The chain has TRBV7-9 and TRBJ1-1, with D perhaps TRBD1 (6 bases). Between the trimmed V and J ends, which lost 1 base and 5 bases, there was a span of 20 bases. Germline lookup yields CDR1 SEHNR and CDR2 FQNEAQ (reference sequence). This CDR3 is built from 17 residues. Written as DNA, the CDR3 is TGTGCCAGCAGCTTAGGTTTCATGGGGGGGGCGAGTACTGAAGCTTTCTTT. Protein: CASSLGFMGGASTEAFF.

This clonotype has ten or more counts. The chain links TRBV6-1 to TRBJ1-2; D is perhaps TRBD1 (6 bases). CDR3 length: 15 residues. With 4 bases removed from V and 1 base from J, the gap between germline ends came to 13 bases. Germline loops: CDR1 MNHNS, CDR2 SASEGT. In DNA form, the CDR3 reads TGTGCCAGCAGTGTTCCGGGACAAGTTAACTATGGCTACACCTTC. Amino acids: CASSVPGQVNYGYTF.

This clonotype was counted between two and nine times. The chain employs TRBV7-9 and TRBJ2-1, with TRBD2 as a possible D gene (6 bases). V gave up 5 bases and J gave up 3 bases, with 11 bases separating them. The CDR3 contains 14 residues. Germline-derived CDR1 and CDR2 are SEHNR and FQNEAQ (reference sequence). This CDR3 reads CASSPFGGYNEQFF. For the CDR3, the DNA is TGTGCCAGCAGCCCCTTCGGGGGCTACAATGAGCAGTTCTTC.

The V call is TRBV6-2 or TRBV6-3, the J call TRBJ1-1; D is possibly TRBD1 (6 bases). Trimming took off 10 bases at V and 0 bases at J, with 15 bases between the two ends. The CDR3 extends over 14 amino acids. CDR1 and CDR2 (germline): MNHEY, SVGEGT. The CDR3: CATNTGQLNTEAFF. The CDR3 bases are TGTGCCACCAACACCGGACAGTTGAACACTGAAGCTTTCTTT.

This clonotype was recorded many times. The J gene is TRBJ2-7, the V gene TRBV11-2; D is possibly TRBD2 (5 bases). The CDR3 consists of 13 residues. V was pared by 3 bases and J by 4 bases, with 10 bases between. From germline, CDR1 is SGHAT and CDR2 FQNNGV. As DNA, the CDR3 is TGTGCCAGCAGCTTCTTGCGAGGGTACGAGCAGTACTTC. It is translated as CASSFLRGYEQYF.

The CDR3 nucleotides read TGTGCCATCAGTCTCGACAGGGACCAAGGGCCCCAGCATTTT. It translates to CAISLDRDQGPQHF. The V and J genes are TRBV10-3 and TRBJ1-5, with TRBD1 matching 7 bases. This CDR3 region has 14 residues. V was pared by 5 bases and J by 9 bases, with 10 bases of the junction left unmatched. From germline, CDR1 is ENHRY and CDR2 SYGVKD.

This clonotype showed up just a few times. This rearrangement joins TRBV27 to TRBJ2-7; D is undetermined. The CDR3 sequence is 13 residues long. V dropped 3 bases and J dropped 5 bases, with 11 bases sitting between them. The V gene's germline CDR1 is MNHEY and CDR2 SMNVEV (reference sequence). The CDR3 region has the DNA TGTGCCAGCAGTTTTGGCCACCAACACGAGCAGTACTTC. It encodes CASSFGHQHEQYF.

This clonotype was detected only a few times. V is TRBV4-1 and J is TRBJ2-3; weak D call: TRBD1 (5 bases). Per the germline V gene, CDR1 is MGHRA and CDR2 is YSYEKL. Trimming took off 4 bases at V and 3 bases at J, with 14 bases between the two ends. This CDR3 spans 15 amino acids. CDR3 nucleotide sequence: TGCGCCAGCAGCCGCTCCAGGGATGGGACAGATACGCAGTATTTT. This gives the protein CASSRSRDGTDTQYF.

This clonotype showed up many times. This rearrangement joins TRBV28 to TRBJ2-1; the match to TRBD2 covers 8 bases. This CDR3 is 14 amino acids long. The V and J ends lost 2 bases and 9 bases, in that order; junction bases with no gene match: 6. Germline-derived CDR1 and CDR2 are MDHEN and SYDVKM. The CDR3 region is CASSLREGLSEQFF. Written as DNA, the CDR3 is TGTGCCAGCAGTTTACGGGAGGGCCTCAGTGAGCAGTTCTTC.

A few counts support this clonotype. The chain has TRBV7-2 and TRBJ2-3; the match to TRBD2 covers 11 bases. Trimming cost V 0 bases and J 8 bases; bases outside gene matches: 10. In germline, CDR1 is SGHTA, CDR2 FQGNSA. This CDR3 comprises 17 residues. The DNA of the CDR3 is TGTGCCAGCAGCTTAGCGAGCTCACTAGCGGGGGTGGCTACGCAGTATTTT. Protein product: CASSLASSLAGVATQYF.

At least ten counts were recorded for this clonotype. The chain recombines TRBV7-8 with TRBJ1-5, with TRBD1 as a possible D gene (6 bases). Germline loops: CDR1 SGHVS, CDR2 FQNEAQ. The CDR3 is 14 residues long. V lost 5 bases, J lost 1 base, and 9 bases lay in between. In DNA, the CDR3 is TGTGCCAGCAGCCGAGGACAGAGCAATCAGCCCCAGCATTTT. Translation gives CASSRGQSNQPQHF.

This sequence joins TRBV20-1 and TRBJ2-1; D is unclear. The V end lost 1 base, the J end lost 4 bases, and 11 bases lay between the germline ends. In germline, CDR1 is DFQATT, CDR2 SNEGSKA (reference sequence). The CDR3 consists of 14 residues. The CDR3 DNA reads as TGCAGTGCTAGAGGCGAATCTGGGTACAATGAGCAGTTCTTC. It specifies CSARGESGYNEQFF.

This clonotype was seen at least ten times. The J gene is TRBJ2-2, the V gene TRBV15, with no clear D. Between the trimmed V and J ends, which lost 2 bases and 2 bases, there was a span of 6 bases. Germline V CDR1 and CDR2: LNHNV, YYDKDF (reference sequence). The CDR3 length is 14 residues. The CDR3 sequence: CATSRRYNTGELFF. DNA of the CDR3: TGTGCCACCAGCAGAAGGTACAACACCGGGGAGCTGTTTTTT. The complete variable domain, with remaining parts taken from reference TRBV15 and TRBJ2-2, reads DAMVIQNPRYQVTQFGKPVTLSCSQTLNHNVMYWYQQKSSQAPKLLFHYYDKDFNNEADTPDNFQSRRPNTSFCFLDIRSPGLGDTAMYLCATSRRYNTGELFFGEGSRLTVL.

To note about this clonotype: A much larger clone lies one base from this, so it may be a read error. CDR3: CASSGHINQPQHF. For the CDR3, the DNA is TGTGCCAGCAGTGGACACATCAATCAGCCCCAGCATTTT. J is TRBJ1-5 and V is TRBV2; no clear D. CDR3 length: 13 residues. Germline-derived CDR1 and CDR2 are SNHLY and FYNNEI. V dropped 4 bases and J dropped 3 bases, with 7 bases sitting between them.

This clonotype has ten or more counts. The chain has TRBV11-3 and TRBJ2-1, with TRBD1 matching over 10 bases. Germline assignment: CDR1 SGHNT and CDR2 YENEEA. This CDR3 region has 16 residues. V trimming: 2 bases; J trimming: 8 bases; junction bases outside the gene matches: 9. The CDR3 DNA reads as TGTGCCAGCAGCTTAACTCCGGGACAGGGGATCGATGAGCAGTTCTTC. As protein: CASSLTPGQGIDEQFF.

This clonotype was detected ten times or more. The chain is built from TRBV28 and TRBJ1-4, with D possibly being TRBD1 (5 bases). The germline V gene encodes CDR1 MDHEN and CDR2 SYDVKM. The CDR3 totals 17 residues. Trimming cost V 4 bases and J 0 bases, with 15 bases left between them. The CDR3 sequence: CASSSPAPGATNEKLFF. CDR3 bases: TGTGCCAGCAGTTCACCCGCCCCGGGGGCAACTAATGAAAAACTGTTTTTT.